This entry lists 32 T cell receptor beta chains sequenced from one sample in a study of blood T cells in healthy people across ages. It was with a sample-barcoded 5' primer and a J-beta primer mix that a second PCR of roughly 7 to 12 cycles was run. TCRdb fed the 5' RACE reads into MiXCR, producing one record per CDR3 protein. The repertoire has roughly 1,500,000 distinct CDR3 sequences, roughly 40% of them found once; the top ten carry roughly 7.7%. The material sequenced was blood. Receptors were obtained from a woman between 18 and 30 years old in good health.

V usage is TRBV11-2 and J usage is TRBJ1-2, with D unclear. The V end lost 1 base, the J end lost 8 bases, and 11 bases lay between the germline ends. CDR1 is SGHAT and CDR2 is FQNNGV in the germline V gene. The CDR3 is 13 residues long. The CDR3 nucleotides read TGTGCCAGCAGCTTAGGCCCATCTTGGGGCTACACCTTC. Protein: CASSLGPSWGYTF.

The chain employs TRBV5-1 and TRBJ2-7; tentatively, D is TRBD2 (6 bases). V lost 4 bases and J lost 2, with 13 bases in between. Germline CDR1 is SGHRS and CDR2 is YFSETQ. The CDR3 runs to 14 residues. CDR3 protein: CASSHVGGTYEQYF. The CDR3 bases are TGCGCCAGCAGCCACGTGGGGGGAACCTACGAGCAGTACTTC.

The chain employs TRBV25-1 and TRBJ1-2; D uncertain. The germline V gene encodes CDR1 MGHDK and CDR2 SYGVNS. This CDR3 comprises 12 residues. V lost 3 bases to trimming and J lost 3 bases, with 5 bases between them. This CDR3 is CASSDEYYGYTF. The CDR3 coding sequence is TGTGCCAGCAGTGATGAGTACTATGGCTACACCTTC.

This clonotype was detected a few times. This sequence joins TRBV9 and TRBJ2-3; D tentatively fits TRBD1 or TRBD2 (6 bases each). Germline lookup yields CDR1 SGDLS and CDR2 YYNGEE. The CDR3 sequence is 17 residues long. Trimming removed 2 bases from V and 3 bases from J, with 19 bases in between. The CDR3 coding sequence is TGTGCCAGCAGCGTGTATCCCATCGGGGGCAGAACAGATACGCAGTATTTT. Protein: CASSVYPIGGRTDTQYF.

With regard to this clonotype: One end of the junction is discordant with germline, which a read error may explain. The V gene is TRBV12-3 or TRBV12-4, the J gene TRBJ2-1; 10 positions agree with TRBD2. CDR3 length: 16 amino acids. DNA for the CDR3: TGTGTCAGCAGTTTCCGCCCTAGCGGGGGTTACAATGAGCAGTTCTTC. It translates to CVSSFRPSGGYNEQFF.

This clonotype was detected a few times. The V gene is TRBV12-3 or TRBV12-4, the J gene TRBJ1-5; 9 bases fit TRBD1. This CDR3 has 16 residues. The junction had 10 bases not matched to a gene; V was cut back by 6 bases and J by 4 bases. CDR3 region: CASSTTGTGLNQPQHF. In DNA, the CDR3 is TGTGCCAGCAGCACCACCGGGACAGGGTTAAATCAGCCCCAGCATTTT.

The chain combines TRBV19 with TRBJ2-7; D unresolved. The CDR3 extends over 13 amino acids. V was shortened by 9 bases and J by 6 bases, with 18 bases between the two germline ends. Germline CDR1 reads LNHDA; CDR2 reads SQIVND (reference sequence). Here the CDR3 reads CASKPPRGVEQYF. In DNA, the CDR3 is TGTGCCAGCAAACCCCCGAGAGGCGTCGAGCAGTACTTC.

This clonotype was found a few times. The rearrangement links TRBV3-1 to TRBJ2-4; D not certain. Germline loops: CDR1 LGHDT, CDR2 YNNKEL (reference sequence). The CDR3 loop spans 13 amino acids. The V end lost 1 base, the J end lost 7 bases, and 8 bases lay between the germline ends. In DNA form, the CDR3 reads TGTGCCAGCAGCCAAGCCCAAGGGAACATTCAGTACTTC. It codes for CASSQAQGNIQYF.

The chain links TRBV11-2 to TRBJ2-3; tentatively, D is TRBD2 (6 bases). Trimming shortened V by 5 bases and J by 2 bases, and 11 bases separated the two germline ends. The CDR3 length is 14 residues. Germline lookup yields CDR1 SGHAT and CDR2 FQNNGV. As DNA, the CDR3 is TGTGCCAGCAGCCGGGAGAGGGCCACAGATACGCAGTATTTT. This gives the protein CASSRERATDTQYF. The whole variable domain, filled in from reference TRBV11-2 and TRBJ2-3, reads EAGVAQSPRYKIIEKRQSVAFWCNPISGHATLYWYQQILGQGPKLLIQFQNNGVVDDSQLPKDRFSAERLKGVDSTLKIQPAKLEDSAVYLCASSRERATDTQYFGPGTRLTVL.

This clonotype has only a few counts. The V gene is TRBV12-3 or TRBV12-4, the J gene TRBJ1-2; D not certain. The CDR3 loop spans 13 amino acids. V was shortened by 5 bases and J by 8 bases, with 15 bases between the two germline ends. The CDR3 DNA sequence: TGTGCCAGCAGTCCGTCACGGTTGACGGGCTACACCTTC. Translating it yields CASSPSRLTGYTF.

This CDR3 reads CASSLKVGRGYEQYF. CDR3 coding DNA: TGTGCCAGCAGTTTAAAGGTGGGCAGGGGGTACGAGCAGTACTTC. The chain is built from TRBV12-3 or TRBV12-4 and TRBJ2-5; TRBD1 matches 7 bases. With the DNA end fitting TRBJ2-7 better, the J assignment may be wrong. The CDR3 loop spans 15 amino acids.

The chain links TRBV24-1 to TRBJ2-5, with 11 bases aligning to TRBD1. The tail of the sequence fits TRBJ2-7 better, so the J call may be wrong. The CDR3 is 14 amino acids. The germline CDR1 and CDR2 sequences are KGHDR and SFDVKD. CDR3 residues: CATSPGQGVYEQYF. The CDR3 DNA follows: TGTGCCACCAGTCCGGGACAGGGGGTCTACGAGCAGTACTTC.

The V gene is TRBV29-1, the J gene TRBJ2-1; 12 bases line up with TRBD2. The CDR3 has 16 amino acids. CDR1 is SQVTM, CDR2 ANQGSEA, per germline. V gave up 2 bases and J gave up 3 bases; unmatched junction bases: 5. CDR3 sequence: CSVEFGTSGLYNEQFF. CDR3 DNA sequence: TGCAGCGTTGAATTTGGGACTAGCGGGCTCTACAATGAGCAGTTCTTC.

V gene TRBV18 combines with J gene TRBJ2-1, with D perhaps matching TRBD1 (7 bases). The V end lost 2 bases, the J end lost 8 bases, and 19 bases lay between the germline ends. Germline CDR1 and CDR2: KGHSH and LQKENI. The CDR3 is 16 amino acids. CDR3 nucleotides: TGTGCCAGCTCACCATTCCAGGGGGGCACCAGCGATGAGCAGTTCTTC. It encodes CASSPFQGGTSDEQFF. The full variable domain, completed using reference TRBV18 and TRBJ2-1, is NAGVMQNPRHLVRRRGQEARLRCSPMKGHSHVYWYRQLPEEGLKFMVYLQKENIIDESGMPKERFSAEFPKEGPSILRIQQVVRGDSAAYFCASSPFQGGTSDEQFFGPGTRLTVL.

The chain recombines TRBV5-1 with TRBJ2-2; D call uncertain. The CDR3 runs to 15 residues. The germline gives CDR1 SGHRS, CDR2 YFSETQ. V lost 1 base, J lost 4 bases, and 11 bases lay in between. CDR3 sequence reads: CASSLLTTSTGELFF. In DNA, the CDR3 is TGCGCCAGCAGCTTGTTGACCACGAGCACCGGGGAGCTGTTTTTT.

This clonotype was detected once. The rearrangement joins TRBV5-1 to TRBJ2-3, with TRBD2 matching over 12 bases. There are 16 residues in the CDR3. Trimming took 2 bases from V and 4 from J; bases not matched to a gene: 5. Per the germline V gene, CDR1 is SGHRS and CDR2 is YFSETQ. CDR3 nucleotides: TGCGCCAGCAGCTTTACTAGCGGGGGGTTCTCAGATACGCAGTATTTT. It encodes CASSFTSGGFSDTQYF.

V is TRBV7-2 and J is TRBJ2-1, with TRBD2 matching 9 bases. CDR1 SGHTA and CDR2 FQGNSA come from the germline V gene. The CDR3 runs to 15 residues. V lost 3 bases and J lost 6; bases outside the gene matches: 6. The DNA for the CDR3 is TGTGCCAGCAGCTTTGCAGCGGGAGGCGGCAATGAGCAGTTCTTC. Its translation is CASSFAAGGGNEQFF. Looking up the rest from reference TRBV7-2 and TRBJ2-1 gives the full variable domain: GAGVSQSPSNKVTEKGKDVELRCDPISGHTALYWYRQSLGQGLEFLIYFQGNSAPDKSGLPSDRFSAERTGGSVSTLTIQRTQQEDSAVYLCASSFAAGGGNEQFFGPGTRLTVL.

This clonotype appeared a few times. The chain uses TRBV6-5 and TRBJ2-6; D possibly corresponds to TRBD2 (6 bases). Between the trimmed V and J ends, which lost 2 bases and 6 bases, there was a span of 11 bases. Germline V CDR1 and CDR2: MNHEY, SVGAGI. The CDR3 contains 15 residues. CDR3 DNA: TGTGCCAGCAGTTACACGCGGGGTGAGGCCAACGTCCTGACTTTC. Translation gives CASSYTRGEANVLTF.

A few counts support this clonotype. This rearrangement joins TRBV29-1 to TRBJ2-1; no clear D. The CDR3 contains 13 residues. V shed 8 bases and J shed 2 bases, with 13 bases lying between them. Per the germline V gene, CDR1 is SQVTM and CDR2 is ANQGSEA. Here the CDR3 reads CSTGSDTYNEQFF. Here the CDR3 DNA reads TGCAGCACCGGAAGCGATACCTACAATGAGCAGTTCTTC.

The V gene is TRBV6-2 or TRBV6-3, the J gene TRBJ2-5; 10 positions agree with TRBD2. Germline V gives CDR1 MNHEY, CDR2 SVGEGT. The CDR3 spans 14 residues. V was pared by 9 bases and J by 11 bases, with 15 bases of the junction left unmatched. The CDR3 loop reads CARRLAGHHNEQYF. As DNA, the CDR3 is TGTGCCAGGAGACTAGCGGGCCACCACAATGAGCAGTACTTC.

This clonotype was seen a few times. The rearrangement links TRBV7-2 to TRBJ2-7; 7 bases are a match to TRBD1. Per germline, CDR1 SGHTA and CDR2 FQGNSA. V trimming: 5 bases; J trimming: 6 bases; junction bases outside the gene matches: 13. This CDR3 is 15 amino acids long. The CDR3 is CASSPGSYRGGEQYF. The CDR3 DNA is TGTGCCAGCAGCCCAGGGTCCTACAGGGGCGGCGAGCAGTACTTC. Using reference TRBV7-2 and TRBJ2-7 for the parts outside the CDR3, the full variable domain is GAGVSQSPSNKVTEKGKDVELRCDPISGHTALYWYRQSLGQGLEFLIYFQGNSAPDKSGLPSDRFSAERTGGSVSTLTIQRTQQEDSAVYLCASSPGSYRGGEQYFGPGTRLTVT.

The J gene is TRBJ2-6, the V gene TRBV27, with 7 positions matching TRBD2. Germline CDR1 and CDR2: MNHEY and SMNVEV (reference sequence). The ends lost 3 bases at V and 1 base at J; junction bases unmatched: 6. The CDR3 is made up of 17 amino acids. CDR3 loop: CASSFGGTVSGANVLTF. The CDR3 DNA reads as TGTGCCAGCAGTTTCGGGGGGACGGTGTCTGGGGCCAACGTCCTGACTTTC.

This clonotype has just a few counts. The chain is built from TRBV28 and TRBJ2-5; 7 bases map to TRBD1. The V gene end was trimmed by 6 bases and the J gene end by 4 bases; junction bases not matched to a gene: 11. Germline lookup yields CDR1 MDHEN and CDR2 SYDVKM. This CDR3 region has 15 residues. The CDR3 DNA reads TGTGCCAGCAGGCCGACAGGGCCCTTTGGAGAGACCCAGTACTTC. Translating it yields CASRPTGPFGETQYF.

This clonotype was picked up a small number of times. This rearrangement joins TRBV27 to TRBJ2-7, with 8 bases fitting TRBD2. The CDR3 consists of 14 residues. The germline gives CDR1 MNHEY, CDR2 SMNVEV (reference sequence). V shed 5 bases and J 4 bases; nucleotides not matched to a gene: 7. The CDR3 region has the DNA TGTGCCAGCAGTATGAGCGGGAGTTTATACGAGCAGTACTTC. Protein: CASSMSGSLYEQYF.

The chain recombines TRBV9 with TRBJ1-3; no clear D. The CDR3 loop spans 15 amino acids. CDR1 and CDR2 from the germline V gene are SGDLS and YYNGEE. Trimming took off 4 bases at V and 1 base at J, with 12 bases between the two ends. DNA of the CDR3: TGTGCCAGCAGCCCCATGCCAGGATCTGGAAACACCATATATTTT. The encoded protein is CASSPMPGSGNTIYF.

This chain links TRBV20-1 with TRBJ1-1; perhaps TRBD1 as D (6 bases). Trimming pared 5 bases from V and 6 bases from J, leaving 16 bases between. The CDR3 spans 13 residues. Germline V gene lookup returns CDR1 DFQATT and CDR2 SNEGSKA (reference sequence). CDR3 sequence (DNA): TGCAGTGCTTCGACCCAAACAGGGCCTGAAGCTTTCTTT. Its translation is CSASTQTGPEAFF.

V usage is TRBV6-5 and J usage is TRBJ2-4; TRBD2 aligns across 7 bases. The CDR3 runs to 14 residues. Germline CDR1 reads MNHEY; CDR2 reads SVGAGI. V lost 2 bases, J lost 3 bases, and 1 base stayed unmatched. The CDR3 DNA sequence: TGTGCCAGCAGTTACGGCGGGAGCAAAAACATTCAGTACTTC. It specifies CASSYGGSKNIQYF.

This clonotype was recorded a few times. The chain uses TRBV5-1 and TRBJ2-3; no definite D call. CDR1 and CDR2 (germline): SGHRS, YFSETQ. The CDR3 has 15 residues. The V end lost 0 bases, the J end lost 2 bases, and 10 bases lay between the germline ends. CDR3 sequence (DNA): TGCGCCAGCAGCTTGGGTGTGGCAGACACAGATACGCAGTATTTT. This gives the protein CASSLGVADTDTQYF.

This rearrangement joins TRBV3-1 to TRBJ2-3; no firm D call. The germline V and J ends were trimmed by 4 bases and 2 bases, with 13 bases remaining between them. The CDR3 totals 15 residues. Germline values: CDR1 LGHDT, CDR2 YNNKEL (reference sequence). Here the CDR3 reads CASSLLTDTTDTQYF. CDR3 DNA sequence: TGTGCCAGCAGCCTCTTAACGGATACCACAGATACGCAGTATTTT.

The gene calls are TRBV20-1 and TRBJ2-2, with 8 bases matching TRBD2. V gave up 5 bases and J gave up 1 base; unmatched junction bases: 6. Germline lookup yields CDR1 DFQATT and CDR2 SNEGSKA (reference sequence). CDR3 length: 15 residues. DNA for the CDR3: TGCAGTGCTCGTTCGACTAGCGAGAACACCGGGGAGCTGTTTTTT. Translated: CSARSTSENTGELFF.

This clonotype has at least ten counts. The chain links TRBV28 to TRBJ2-7; unclear D gene. The CDR3 spans 12 residues. V lost 5 bases and J 2 bases, leaving 7 bases between the germline ends. Germline CDR1 and CDR2: MDHEN and SYDVKM. The CDR3 sequence: CASSVDTYEQYF. CDR3 coding DNA: TGTGCCAGCAGTGTCGACACCTACGAGCAGTACTTC. The whole variable domain, filled in from reference TRBV28 and TRBJ2-7, reads DVKVTQSSRYLVKRTGEKVFLECVQDMDHENMFWYRQDPGLGLRLIYFSYDVKMKEKGDIPEGYSVSREKKERFSLILESASTNQTSMYLCASSVDTYEQYFGPGTRLTVT.

Only a few counts were recorded for this clonotype. The CDR3 coding sequence is TGCGCCAGCAGCACGGACAGGTCCTATGGATCTGAAGCTTTCTTT. Amino acids: CASSTDRSYGSEAFF. The chain combines TRBV5-1 with TRBJ1-1; 7 positions agree with TRBD1. The V and J ends lost 4 bases and 6 bases, in that order; junction bases with no gene match: 12. The CDR3 covers 15 residues. CDR1 is SGHRS and CDR2 is YFSETQ in the germline V gene.